The 2 T cell receptor beta chains below all came from one sample that was sequenced in a study of T cells after yellow fever vaccination. MiXCR was run by TCRdb on the 5' RACE reads, yielding one entry per CDR3 protein. The sample consists of fewer than 350,000 distinct CDR3 sequences, about 3.5% of them appearing once. The sample was PBMCs, taken on the day of the yellow fever booster vaccination. These receptors originate from a man younger than 35 who received the YFV17D yellow fever vaccine.

This clonotype has a count of ten or more. The CDR3 region has the DNA TGTGCCAGCAGTCACAGGGGCCGCGGTAATCAGCCCCAGCATTTT. Translated, it gives CASSHRGRGNQPQHF. The chain carries TRBV27 and TRBJ1-5, with 7 bases fitting TRBD1. This CDR3 is 15 amino acids long. Germline V lookup: CDR1 MNHEY, CDR2 SMNVEV (reference sequence). The junction had 8 bases not matched to a gene; V was cut back by 5 bases and J by 4 bases.

This clonotype was recorded many times. This chain connects TRBV7-9 to TRBJ2-6, with 7 bases matching TRBD1. J was trimmed by 4 bases and V by 1 base; bases with no gene match: 7. CDR3 size: 17 residues. Germline V gene sequence: CDR1 SEHNR, CDR2 FQNEAQ (reference sequence). CDR3 region: CASSLGRGGAGANVLTF. The CDR3 nucleotides are TGTGCCAGCAGCTTAGGAAGAGGGGGCGCCGGGGCCAACGTCCTGACTTTC.